A selection of T cell receptor beta chains follows, all from one sample in a study of T cell changes during pregnancy in multiple sclerosis. Produced via immunoSEQ multiplex PCR; TCRdb's table is partial and in-frame only. The sample has about 52,000 clones, about 92% seen once. The sample here was CD4+ T cells from peripheral blood mononuclear cells, taken in the third trimester of pregnancy. The receptor source for this set is a female donor with multiple sclerosis, enrolled in a pregnancy study. Both conserved end residues are part of each CDR3. D genes are given only for firm matches. A row's size may be missing; if present it is once, few, many or a size class.

D,size,J,V,CDR3,DNA
TRBD1,-,TRBJ2-1,TRBV18,CASSPGQGRGNEQFF,TGTGCCAGCTCCCCAGGACAGGGAAGGGGCAATGAGCAGTTCTTC
-,-,TRBJ2-3,TRBV4-1,CASSQAPVFTQYF,TGCGCCAGCAGCCAAGCCCCGGTGTTTACGCAGTATTTT
-,few,TRBJ1-1,TRBV7-2,CASSLGRVMNTEAFF,TGTGCCAGCAGCTTAGGCAGGGTTATGAACACTGAAGCTTTCTTT
-,-,TRBJ2-7,TRBV5-1,CASSLGSSYSSYEQYF,TGCGCCAGCAGCTTGGGCTCGAGTTACAGCTCCTACGAGCAGTACTTC
TRBD1,-,TRBJ2-7,TRBV27,CASSLRSPGQGFLSPSRQDEQYF,TGTGCCAGCAGTCTCCGGTCTCCGGGACAGGGGTTTCTAAGTCCTAGTCGGCAGGACGAGCAGTACTTC
-,-,TRBJ1-2,TRBV6-5,CASLGQYYGYTF,TGTGCCAGCTTGGGGCAGTACTATGGCTACACCTTC
TRBD1,-,TRBJ1-2,TRBV5-1,CASSLEGAQSYTF,TGCGCCAGCAGCTTGGAGGGGGCGCAGAGCTACACCTTC
-,-,TRBJ2-7,TRBV15,CATSREAGPYTYEQYF,TGTGCCACCAGCAGAGAGGCAGGGCCTTATACCTACGAGCAGTACTTC
-,-,TRBJ1-4,TRBV5-1,CASSPTDSLNEKLFF,TGCGCCAGCAGCCCTACCGACAGCCTTAATGAAAAACTGTTTTTT
TRBD1,few,TRBJ1-2,TRBV6-5,CASSSQGGAYYGYTF,TGTGCCAGCAGTTCGCAGGGGGGCGCCTACTATGGCTACACCTTC
TRBD1,-,TRBJ1-5,TRBV5-4,CASSLDRGSNQPQHF,TGTGCCAGCAGCTTGGACAGGGGGAGCAATCAGCCCCAGCATTTT
TRBD1,-,TRBJ2-2,TRBV6-1,CASSPTGVGGELFF,TGTGCCAGCAGTCCAACAGGGGTAGGCGGGGAGCTGTTTTTT
TRBD1,-,TRBJ1-2,TRBV7-3,CASSLRSGTGRYGYTF,TGTGCCAGCAGCTTAAGGTCCGGGACAGGGAGGTATGGCTACACCTTC
TRBD1,-,TRBJ2-5,TRBV20-1,CSRQGQETQYF,TGCAGCCGACAGGGCCAAGAGACCCAGTACTTC
-,few,TRBJ1-1,TRBV6-5,CASSNKNTEAFF,TGTGCCAGCAGCAACAAGAACACTGAAGCTTTCTTT
TRBD1,-,TRBJ2-7,TRBV6-4,CARTRAGTGPYEQYF,TGTGCCAGGACAAGGGCCGGGACAGGGCCCTACGAGCAGTACTTC
-,-,TRBJ2-2,TRBV5-1,CASLRNTGELFF,TGCGCCAGTCTGCGGAACACCGGGGAGCTGTTTTTT
-,-,TRBJ2-5,TRBV5-1,CASSLVGGQETQYF,TGCGCCAGCAGCTTGGTGGGGGGCCAAGAGACCCAGTACTTC
-,-,TRBJ1-3,TRBV13,CASSHPTGNTIYF,TGTGCCAGCAGCCACCCGACAGGAAACACCATATATTTT
-,once,TRBJ2-4,TRBV10-3,CAISERDLLAKNIQYF,TGTGCCATCAGTGAACGTGATCTACTAGCCAAAAACATTCAGTACTTC
-,once,TRBJ1-4,TRBV4-1,CASSQAGRAGYATNEKLFF,TGCGCCAGCAGCCAGGCAGGGAGGGCAGGTTATGCAACTAATGAAAAACTGTTTTTT
TRBD1,-,TRBJ2-5,TRBV18,CASSPGSDRAQYF,TGTGCCAGCTCACCAGGCAGTGACAGGGCCCAGTACTTC
-,once,TRBJ2-2,TRBV15,CATSRDARNTGELFF,TGTGCCACCAGCAGAGATGCCAGAAACACCGGGGAGCTGTTTTTT
TRBD2,-,TRBJ2-3,TRBV5-6,CASSDGTSGTDTQYF,TGTGCCAGCAGCGACGGGACTAGCGGGACAGATACGCAGTATTTT
-,-,TRBJ1-4,TRBV18,CASSPQVGRGLISEKLFF,TGTGCCAGCTCACCGCAGGTCGGCAGGGGTTTGATCAGTGAAAAACTGTTTTTT
-,once,TRBJ2-1,TRBV19,CASSMGPRQSNEQFF,TGTGCCAGTAGTATGGGCCCCAGACAGTCCAATGAGCAGTTCTTC
-,-,TRBJ2-5,TRBV6-5,CASSYSAGAGQETQYF,TGTGCCAGCAGTTACTCGGCGGGGGCCGGTCAAGAGACCCAGTACTTC
-,-,TRBJ1-4,TRBV7-2,CASSLVDRTNEKLFF,TGTGCCAGCAGCTTAGTGGACAGAACTAATGAAAAACTGTTTTTT
TRBD2,-,TRBJ2-7,TRBV30,CAWSVGGEQYF,TGTGCCTGGAGTGTCGGGGGGGAGCAGTACTTC
-,-,TRBJ1-1,TRBV5-6,CASSLDELTIRTEAFF,TGTGCCAGCAGCTTAGATGAATTGACAATAAGAACTGAAGCTTTCTTT